Listed below are T cell receptor beta chains from one sample, sequenced in a study of beta chain features in type 1 diabetes. Using immunoSEQ multiplex PCR, the repertoire was profiled, and TCRdb retains in-frame clones only, with some absent. Of 300,000 to 350,000 clones listed, approximately 12% were seen once; the top ten hold roughly 0.015%. The sequenced sample was naive CD4+ T cells from blood. The receptors were gathered from a woman in her late teens or twenties with type 1 diabetes. Both conserved end residues are part of each CDR3.

V gene,J gene,CDR3 protein
TRBV27,TRBJ2-3,CASSLSRGPWSF
TRBV5-1,TRBJ2-1,CASSLAPTSGLEQFF
TRBV19,TRBJ2-1,CASSPRTGYNEQFF
TRBV6-1,TRBJ2-1,CASSVILAGGRNEQFF
TRBV7-2,TRBJ2-3,CASSSPGGGTDTQYF
TRBV30,TRBJ2-1,CAWSVPGTRTFF
TRBV28,TRBJ1-5,CASSFITGTGNQPQHF
TRBV7-2,TRBJ1-3,CASSAFRSGSGNTIYF
TRBV30,TRBJ2-3,CAWSVQAGVADTQYF
TRBV7-9,TRBJ1-1,CASSYRLNTEAFF
TRBV4-3,TRBJ2-3,CASSLFRGAPRDTQYF
TRBV25-1,TRBJ2-1,CASSQLTSGRRNEQFF
TRBV19,TRBJ2-1,CASSMLASGRNEQFF
TRBV19,TRBJ1-5,CASKNRANQPQHF
TRBV28,TRBJ1-5,CASRRTGGNGQPQHF
TRBV15,TRBJ2-5,CATSRGTSGRETQYF
TRBV29-1,TRBJ2-1,CSVKRPSGRAPNEQFF